The 29 T cell receptor beta chains reported below all come from one sample, sequenced in a study of blood T cell repertoires in COVID-19. Assay used: immunoSEQ multiplex PCR; TCRdb lists only in-frame clones, some missing. The sample has fewer than 200,000 clones; roughly nine tenths are singletons. Input material: PBMCs or T cells enriched from blood (not recorded which). The receptor source for this set is a human donor with acute COVID-19. The donor label of this sample is uncertain.

V gene TRBV9 combines with J gene TRBJ1-2; 9 bases match TRBD1. This CDR3 is 16 amino acids long. The junction had 11 bases not matched to a gene; V was cut back by 0 bases and J by 8 bases. Germline V lookup: CDR1 SGDLS, CDR2 YYNGEE. The CDR3 coding sequence is TGTGCCAGCAGCGTAGACGGGACAGGGTGGATTCGGGGCTACACCTTC. It yields the protein CASSVDGTGWIRGYTF.

The chain combines TRBV4-1 with TRBJ2-3; TRBD2 is a possible D gene (6 bases). Germline V gene lookup returns CDR1 MGHRA and CDR2 YSYEKL. The V end lost 2 bases, the J end lost 5 bases, and 14 bases lay between the germline ends. The CDR3 has 15 residues. CDR3 nucleotide sequence: TGCGCCAGCAGCCAACTGGGACTCTGGAGAGATACGCAGTATTTT. Its translation: CASSQLGLWRDTQYF.

This clone has more than one count but fewer than ten. The chain employs TRBV18 and TRBJ1-1; no reliable D call. This CDR3 contains 13 residues. Germline V gives CDR1 KGHSH, CDR2 LQKENI. V lost 6 bases and J lost 4, with 12 bases in between. Here the CDR3 reads CASSPLSSTEAFF. The CDR3 DNA follows: TGTGCCAGCTCCCCGCTTTCCAGCACTGAAGCTTTCTTT.

This clone has just a few counts. V usage is TRBV30 and J usage is TRBJ2-2, with unresolved D. Germline CDR1 and CDR2: GTSNPN and SVGIG (reference sequence). The CDR3 runs 10 residues. Trimming removed 5 bases at V and 8 bases at J, with 6 bases between. The DNA of the CDR3 is TGTGCCTGGGGTCTTGGGGAGCTGTTTTTT. Its translation: CAWGLGELFF.

CDR3 sequence reads: CASSQGRASRDEQFF. The CDR3 DNA reads as TGTGCCAGCAGCCAGGGGAGAGCTAGCAGAGATGAGCAGTTCTTC. J is TRBJ2-1 and V is TRBV4-2, with D possibly matching TRBD2 (5 bases). The V end lost 3 bases, the J end lost 8 bases, and 17 bases lay between the germline ends. Germline CDR1 LGHNA, CDR2 YNFKEQ. The CDR3 consists of 15 residues.

This chain links TRBV24-1 with TRBJ2-2; D is possibly TRBD2 (6 bases). Trimming took 7 bases from V and 1 from J, leaving 15 bases between them. This CDR3 has 16 amino acids. Germline assignment: CDR1 KGHDR and CDR2 SFDVKD. The CDR3 DNA follows: TGTGCCACCAGAAACTCACCGGGAGAGAACACCGGGGAGCTGTTTTTT. Amino acids: CATRNSPGENTGELFF.

V is TRBV7-9 and J is TRBJ2-5, with TRBD1 as a possible D gene (5 bases). CDR3 length: 16 residues. The germline gives CDR1 SEHNR, CDR2 FQNEAQ (reference sequence). V was pared by 5 bases and J by 5 bases, with 21 bases between. Written as DNA, the CDR3 is TGTGCCAGCAGCGCGCTGAGCCCAGGGATGTTGGAGACCCAGTACTTC. Residues: CASSALSPGMLETQYF.

The chain has TRBV7-8 and TRBJ2-2; TRBD2 matches 11 bases. CDR1 and CDR2 from the germline V gene are SGHVS and FQNEAQ. The V gene end was trimmed by 5 bases and the J gene end by 4 bases; junction bases not matched to a gene: 6. The CDR3 runs 16 residues. The CDR3 here is CASSGLAGDGTGELFF. In DNA form, the CDR3 reads TGTGCCAGCAGCGGACTAGCGGGTGATGGCACCGGGGAGCTGTTTTTT.

The CDR3 loop reads CASSPAGGDHTGELFF. DNA for the CDR3: TGTGCCAGCAGCCCCGCAGGAGGGGACCACACCGGGGAGCTGTTTTTT. The rearrangement uses TRBV27 and TRBJ2-2, with a possible D match to TRBD2 (6 bases). With 6 bases removed from V and 3 bases from J, the gap between germline ends came to 17 bases. The CDR3 loop spans 16 amino acids. Germline CDR1 is MNHEY and CDR2 is SMNVEV (reference sequence).

The rearrangement joins TRBV7-2 to TRBJ2-7; 10 positions match TRBD1. CDR1 and CDR2 from the germline V gene are SGHTA and FQGNSA. This CDR3 is 15 amino acids long. Germline trimming cut 4 bases from V and 3 bases from J; bases unmatched to any gene: 6. For the CDR3, the DNA is TGTGCCAGCAGCTCCCGGGACAGGGGTGGCTACGAGCAGTACTTC. Encoded protein: CASSSRDRGGYEQYF.

The rearrangement uses TRBV19 and TRBJ1-3; no definite D call. CDR1 is LNHDA, CDR2 SQIVND, per germline (reference sequence). Trimming left V 3 bases short and J 4 bases short, with 7 bases between. CDR3 length equals 13 residues. CDR3 sequence reads: CASSIMGGNTIYF. CDR3 bases: TGTGCCAGTAGTATCATGGGCGGAAACACCATATATTTT.

The chain has TRBV9 and TRBJ1-3; perhaps TRBD1 as D (6 bases). Germline loops: CDR1 SGDLS, CDR2 YYNGEE. Trimming pared 3 bases from V and 4 bases from J, leaving 14 bases between. CDR3 length equals 15 residues. CDR3 nucleotide sequence: TGTGCCAGCAGCGGAGCGGGGGCAGCCGGAAACACCATATATTTT. Translated: CASSGAGAAGNTIYF.

This clone came up once. This chain links TRBV6-1 with TRBJ2-1; perhaps TRBD2 as D (5 bases). The CDR3 has 17 residues. Trimming pared 2 bases from V and 4 bases from J, leaving 18 bases between. CDR1 is MNHNS, CDR2 SASEGT, per germline. The CDR3 DNA reads TGTGCCAGCAGTGAAATCAGGACCATGGGCGGGTACAATGAGCAGTTCTTC. Translating gives CASSEIRTMGGYNEQFF.

The genes are TRBV28 and TRBJ1-4; D gene ambiguous. The CDR3 runs 14 residues. The V and J ends lost 6 bases and 2 bases respectively, with 10 bases between them. Looked up from germline, CDR1 is MDHEN and CDR2 is SYDVKM. CDR3 nucleotide sequence: TGTGCCAGCAGACTCTCGGGGACTAATGAAAAACTGTTTTTT. This sequence encodes CASRLSGTNEKLFF. Drawing the rest from reference TRBV28 and TRBJ1-4, the complete variable domain is DVKVTQSSRYLVKRTGEKVFLECVQDMDHENMFWYRQDPGLGLRLIYFSYDVKMKEKGDIPEGYSVSREKKERFSLILESASTNQTSMYLCASRLSGTNEKLFFGSGTQLSVL.

The CDR3: CASSVDGQGKLETQYF. CDR3 nucleotides: TGTGCCAGCAGCGTAGATGGACAGGGGAAATTGGAGACCCAGTACTTC. The rearrangement uses TRBV9 and TRBJ2-5, with 9 bases that match TRBD1. J gave up 5 bases and V 0 bases, and 8 bases lay outside the gene matches. Looked up from germline, CDR1 is SGDLS and CDR2 is YYNGEE. The CDR3 loop spans 16 amino acids.

This clone was recorded once. This rearrangement joins TRBV2 to TRBJ2-7, with TRBD2 matching over 13 bases. Losses at the gene ends were 4 bases for V and 4 bases for J; bases not matched to a gene: 13. The CDR3 consists of 18 residues. The germline V gene has CDR1 SNHLY and CDR2 FYNNEI. The CDR3 DNA follows: TGTGCCAGCAGTGCCGCCGGGACTAGCGGGGTTAGTAGGTACGAGCAGTACTTC. This codes for CASSAAGTSGVSRYEQYF.

The chain joins TRBV7-9 to TRBJ1-2; no definite D call. CDR3 length: 12 amino acids. Trimming left V 0 bases short and J 7 bases short, with 6 bases between. Germline-derived CDR1 and CDR2 are SEHNR and FQNEAQ (reference sequence). Here the CDR3 reads CASSLALSGYTF. CDR3 bases: TGTGCCAGCAGCTTAGCCTTGAGTGGCTACACCTTC.

The chain uses TRBV13 and TRBJ1-1; D is uncertain. Germline assignment: CDR1 PRHDT and CDR2 FYEKMQ (reference sequence). The V end lost 0 bases, the J end lost 2 bases, and 16 bases lay between the germline ends. The CDR3 contains 17 residues. The CDR3 DNA is TGTGCCAGCAGCTTAGGCGGTTGGGCAGACACAAACACTGAAGCTTTCTTT. It encodes CASSLGGWADTNTEAFF.

For this clone: In this CDR3 the conserved last residue, phenylalanine or tryptophan, is missing, so a read error is likely. The DNA is omitted, as the CDR3 cannot be located on it reliably, and the CDR3 follows TCRdb's listing. The rearrangement uses TRBV7-2 and TRBJ2-7; the DNA was not used to check the table's D call, TRBD2. Ends included, the CDR3 has 13 residues. The V gene's germline CDR1 is SGHTA and CDR2 FQGNSA. CDR3 loop: CASSSGTSGVWKI.

J is TRBJ1-2 and V is TRBV5-4, with 10 positions matching TRBD1. V lost 4 bases and J lost 4; bases outside the gene matches: 4. The CDR3 loop spans 14 amino acids. In germline, CDR1 is SGHNT, CDR2 YYREEE (reference sequence). CDR3 loop: CASSPRDRGYGYTF. CDR3 nucleotide sequence: TGTGCCAGCAGCCCCCGGGACAGGGGCTATGGCTACACCTTC.

With respect to this clone: This may be a read error: a much more frequent sequence differs by one nucleotide. This rearrangement joins TRBV5-5 to TRBJ2-3, with TRBD2 as a possible D gene (5 bases). In germline, CDR1 is SGHKS, CDR2 YYEKEE (reference sequence). The V end was cut by 0 bases, the J end by 3 bases, with 5 bases between. The CDR3 is 13 residues long. CDR3 sequence: CASSLAGTDTQYF. The CDR3 region has the DNA TGTGCCAGCAGCTTGGCGGGAACAGATACGCAGTATTTT.

The chain couples TRBV5-1 to TRBJ1-4; TRBD1 might be the D (6 bases). With 3 bases removed from V and 4 bases from J, the gap between germline ends came to 19 bases. The V gene's germline CDR1 is SGHRS and CDR2 YFSETQ. CDR3 length: 17 residues. The CDR3 sequence: CASSSRGAGFSNEKLFF. CDR3 nucleotide sequence: TGCGCCAGCAGCTCCCGGGGGGCCGGGTTTAGTAATGAAAAACTGTTTTTT. The complete variable domain, with remaining parts taken from reference TRBV5-1 and TRBJ1-4, reads KAGVTQTPRYLIKTRGQQVTLSCSPISGHRSVSWYQQTPGQGLQFLFEYFSETQRNKGNFPGRFSGRQFSNSRSEMNVSTLELGDSALYLCASSSRGAGFSNEKLFFGSGTQLSVL.

The gene calls are TRBV30 and TRBJ2-3; TRBD2 matches at 9 bases. Losses at the gene ends were 3 bases for V and 5 bases for J; bases not matched to a gene: 6. Germline V lookup: CDR1 GTSNPN, CDR2 SVGIG (reference sequence). This CDR3 spans 14 amino acids. Written as DNA, the CDR3 is TGTGCCTGGAGACGCGGGGGGGTAGGAGATACGCAGTATTTT. This encodes CAWRRGGVGDTQYF.

The chain is built from TRBV5-4 and TRBJ1-2; unclear D gene. Trimming cost V 4 bases and J 7 bases, with 11 bases left between them. Germline V gene lookup returns CDR1 SGHNT and CDR2 YYREEE (reference sequence). CDR3 size: 12 residues. The CDR3 region is CASSLSGFGYTF. In DNA form, the CDR3 reads TGTGCCAGCAGCCTTAGTGGTTTTGGCTACACCTTC.

This clone was observed once. The chain recombines TRBV6-5 with TRBJ1-1; TRBD1 aligns across 7 bases. V shed 0 bases, J shed 6 bases, and the junction held 4 bases outside the gene matches. Germline lookup yields CDR1 MNHEY and CDR2 SVGAGI. This CDR3 has 14 amino acids. CDR3 loop: CASSYSGTAPEAFF. The CDR3 DNA reads TGTGCCAGCAGTTACTCTGGGACAGCACCTGAAGCTTTCTTT.

The chain links TRBV6-6 to TRBJ1-1; 9 bases line up with TRBD1. Germline values: CDR1 MNHNY, CDR2 SVGAGI (reference sequence). This CDR3 has 14 residues. J was trimmed by 3 bases and V by 5 bases; bases with no gene match: 4. The CDR3 is CASSTDRGDTEAFF. CDR3 DNA: TGTGCCAGCAGTACTGACAGGGGGGACACTGAAGCTTTCTTT.

The rearrangement uses TRBV5-1 and TRBJ2-7, with a weak D call TRBD1 (5 bases). The germline CDR1 and CDR2 sequences are SGHRS and YFSETQ. The CDR3 spans 14 residues. V was trimmed by 4 bases and J by 0 bases, leaving 11 bases between them. This chain's CDR3 is CASSPDSISYEQYF. DNA of the CDR3: TGCGCCAGCAGCCCTGACAGTATCTCCTACGAGCAGTACTTC. The complete variable domain, with remaining parts taken from reference TRBV5-1 and TRBJ2-7, reads KAGVTQTPRYLIKTRGQQVTLSCSPISGHRSVSWYQQTPGQGLQFLFEYFSETQRNKGNFPGRFSGRQFSNSRSEMNVSTLELGDSALYLCASSPDSISYEQYFGPGTRLTVT.

The chain combines TRBV4-2 with TRBJ2-7; possibly TRBD2 for D (6 bases). The CDR3 extends over 13 amino acids. Trimming shortened V by 4 bases and J by 5 bases, and 12 bases separated the two germline ends. Germline values: CDR1 LGHNA, CDR2 YNFKEQ. Here the CDR3 DNA reads TGTGCCAGCAGCCCGCGACTAGGGGACGAGCAGTACTTC. The encoded protein is CASSPRLGDEQYF.

This chain links TRBV7-8 with TRBJ2-3, with no clear D. The length of the CDR3 is 16 residues. Trimming cost V 5 bases and J 0 bases, with 15 bases left between them. From germline, CDR1 is SGHVS and CDR2 FQNEAQ. The CDR3 spells CASSPRNVRSTDTQYF. The CDR3 nucleotides read TGTGCCAGCAGCCCCCGTAATGTCAGGAGCACAGATACGCAGTATTTT.